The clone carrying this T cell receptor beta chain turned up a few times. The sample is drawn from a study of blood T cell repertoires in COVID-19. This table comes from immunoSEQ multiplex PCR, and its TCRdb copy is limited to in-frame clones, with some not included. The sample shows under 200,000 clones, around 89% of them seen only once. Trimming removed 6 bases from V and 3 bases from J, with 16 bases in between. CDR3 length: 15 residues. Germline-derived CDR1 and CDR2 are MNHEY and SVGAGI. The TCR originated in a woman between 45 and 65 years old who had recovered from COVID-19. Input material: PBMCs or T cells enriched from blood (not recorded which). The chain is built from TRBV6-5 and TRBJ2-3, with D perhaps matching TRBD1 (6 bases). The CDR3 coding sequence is TGTGCCAGCAGACAAGACAGGAGATCAACAGATACGCAGTATTTT. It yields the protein CASRQDRRSTDTQYF.